This T cell receptor beta chain was sequenced for a study of metastatic and nonmetastatic thyroid tumors (dated by TCRdb to the early 2020s). In terms of the full investigation: Repertoires from peripheral blood and from tumor or nodule tissue samples of malignant and benign thyroid patients were compared.

The full study reports these points: TCR beta diversity was reported as significantly higher in malignant tumors than in benign nodules, in both blood and tumor samples.

A few counts support this clone. This receptor's antigen is unknown. No qualities accompany the bases; no much larger clone lies one base away. Including the terminal cysteine and phenylalanine, the CDR3 comprises 14 residues. Kept here is only the CDR3 DNA, which spans 42 bases and is read in frame from base 1. The germline ends are 9 bases apart after V is trimmed by 3 bases and J by 3 bases. From the germline V gene (reference sequence), CDR1 is PRHDT and CDR2 is FYEKMQ. No treatment had been received by any patient before thyroid surgery. The study retrospectively analysed patient clinical samples collected from about 2011 to 2018 using T-cell receptor beta sequencing. The library was made by PCR. Sequencing was carried out with an Illumina HiSeq 4000. High-throughput sequencing was used to profile the TCR beta-chain CDR3 region of every patient. The original pipeline was this. The researchers built a classifier to tell apart papillary thyroid cancer patients with distant metastasis, based on CDR3 differences among clinicopathological groups. The Shannon index was used to assess repertoire diversity, and the Morisita-Horn index was used to assess tumor-blood repertoire similarity. TCRdb took the public reads, trimmed them with fastp at Q25, ran MiXCR for clone calling and kept in-frame beta chains. TCRdb, not the authors, supplied the V and J calls. This sample holds around 50,000 clones; roughly 29% were observed only once. In total, the top ten clones hold roughly 15% of the sample.

The sequence is built from TRBV13 and TRBJ2-1; the D element might be TRBD1 or TRBD2, as each aligns at 5 bases. The sequence came from a female donor with papillary thyroid cancer or a benign thyroid nodule (not recorded which). Some clones in this sample may be carry-over from other donors' samples. Sequenced input: blood. The CDR3: CASSLLGDYNEQFF. The nucleotide sequence reads as follows: TGTGCCAGCAGCTTGTTGGGGGACTACAATGAGCAGTTCTTC. Supplemented by the reference TRBV13 and TRBJ2-1 proteins around the CDR3, the complete variable domain is AAGVIQSPRHLIKEKRETATLKCYPIPRHDTVYWYQQGPGQDPQFLISFYEKMQSDKGSIPDRFSAQQFSDYHSELNMSSLELGDSALYFCASSLLGDYNEQFFGPGTRLTVL.